The sequence of this T cell receptor beta chain was determined in a study of T-cell memory formation after mild COVID-19. Study-wide findings and caveats: Some clones that responded turned up in pre-infection memory, which suggests that cross-reactive memory joined in. Later expanders leaned CD4+, whereas clones that contracted between day 15 and 85 were balanced CD4/CD8.

With constant-segment primers, 5'RACE yielded cDNA libraries of TCR alpha and TCR beta that carried sample barcodes and UMIs. A single record per CDR3 protein comes from TCRdb applying MiXCR to the 5' RACE reads. Of about 320,000 distinct CDR3 sequences in the sample, approximately 15% were seen once. This CDR3 is 15 amino acids long. From germline, CDR1 is SGHRS and CDR2 YFSETQ. Trimming stripped 3 bases from V and 11 bases from J, with 23 bases between. This clonotype has a handful of counts. Its target is unknown. The receptor was derived from a man aged 18-30 years who had mild COVID-19 (a few samples of this study predate the infection). Cell type and time point are not known. This chain joins TRBV5-1 and TRBJ1-1; D perhaps matches TRBD1 (5 bases). The specimen sequenced was PBMCs or a T cell subset sorted from them (not recorded which). CDR3 protein: CASSWDGEGPTAAFF. The CDR3 region has the DNA TGCGCCAGCAGCTGGGATGGTGAGGGGCCGACTGCCGCTTTCTTT. The entire variable domain, with the rest obtained from reference TRBV5-1 and TRBJ1-1, is as follows: KAGVTQTPRYLIKTRGQQVTLSCSPISGHRSVSWYQQTPGQGLQFLFEYFSETQRNKGNFPGRFSGRQFSNSRSEMNVSTLELGDSALYLCASSWDGEGPTAAFFGQGTRLTVV.